Presented here are 10 T cell receptor beta chains from one specimen sequenced in a study of blood T cells in healthy people across ages. Primers used in a second PCR of roughly 6 to 12 cycles were a sample-barcoded 5' primer and a J-beta primer mix. TCRdb processed the 5' RACE reads anew with MiXCR; each CDR3 protein has one entry. Found here are 850,000 or so distinct CDR3 sequences, under 35% of them singletons; the top ten hold 17%. The material sequenced was blood. The receptors were gathered from an elderly woman in good health.

There are a few counts of this clonotype. The chain employs TRBV11-2 and TRBJ1-1; perhaps TRBD1 as D (6 bases). Germline V gene sequence: CDR1 SGHAT, CDR2 FQNNGV. This CDR3 contains 15 residues. V was trimmed by 2 bases and J by 4 bases, leaving 14 bases between them. The chain's CDR3 is CASSLTYGGSTEAFF. The CDR3 nucleotides are TGTGCCAGCAGCTTAACGTACGGGGGCAGCACTGAAGCTTTCTTT.

This clonotype was recorded at least ten times. The V and J genes are TRBV6-2 or TRBV6-3 and TRBJ1-1, with 8 bases matching TRBD1. The V and J ends lost 7 bases and 2 bases, in that order; junction bases with no gene match: 9. The CDR3 consists of 15 residues. From germline, CDR1 is MNHEY and CDR2 SVGEGT. As DNA, the CDR3 is TGTGCCAGCAAAAGGCGACAGGGGATAAACACTGAAGCTTTCTTT. Encoded protein: CASKRRQGINTEAFF.

The chain recombines TRBV12-3 or TRBV12-4 with TRBJ1-1, with D maybe TRBD1 (6 bases). V was shortened by 7 bases and J by 5 bases, with 20 bases between the two germline ends. The CDR3 runs to 15 residues. CDR3 nucleotides: TGTGCCAGCAATCAACGAAGGGGGATAGGGACTGAAGCTTTCTTT. Its protein is CASNQRRGIGTEAFF.

This chain links TRBV28 with TRBJ1-1; the D gene is possibly TRBD1 (6 bases). The CDR3 covers 14 residues. Germline V gene data show CDR1 as MDHEN and CDR2 as SYDVKM. Trimming left V 6 bases short and J 2 bases short, with 13 bases between. The CDR3 here is CASRGDTPNTEAFF. The CDR3 region has the DNA TGTGCCAGCAGGGGGGACACACCAAACACTGAAGCTTTCTTT.

A few counts support this clonotype. The junction differs from germline at one of its ends, possibly a read error. V is TRBV20-1 and J is TRBJ2-7; tentatively, D is TRBD2 (6 bases). Germline CDR1 DFQATT, CDR2 SNEGSKA (reference sequence). The CDR3 covers 12 residues. As DNA, the CDR3 is TGCAGTGCAGGAGGGACTTTATACGAGCGGTACTTC. It codes for CSAGGTLYERYF.

In its sample, this clonotype was seen many times. The rearrangement joins TRBV20-1 to TRBJ2-3; 8 bases line up with TRBD1. V lost 3 bases to trimming and J lost 3 bases; unmatched junction nucleotides: 8. Germline V CDR1 and CDR2: DFQATT, SNEGSKA (reference sequence). The CDR3 sequence is 15 residues long. The CDR3 sequence is CSASGQGVVTDTQYF. The CDR3 nucleotides are TGCAGTGCTAGTGGACAGGGAGTGGTGACAGATACGCAGTATTTT.

The rearrangement links TRBV28 to TRBJ2-2, with D possibly TRBD1 on 6 matching bases. Trimming took off 6 bases at V and 4 bases at J, with 12 bases between the two ends. There are 14 residues in the CDR3. From germline, CDR1 is MDHEN and CDR2 SYDVKM. For the CDR3, the DNA is TGTGCCAGCAGCAGAACAGGGTTCACCGGGGAGCTGTTTTTT. Translated, it gives CASSRTGFTGELFF.

To note about this clonotype: With a much larger clone just one base away, this may be a read error. This chain connects TRBV12-3 or TRBV12-4 to TRBJ2-1; perhaps TRBD1 as D (6 bases). The end of the DNA is better explained by TRBJ2-7, so the J call may be wrong. CDR3 length: 15 amino acids. In DNA form, the CDR3 reads TGTGCCAGCAGTTTACAGGGGAACCTCTACAATGAGCAGTACTTC. Amino acids: CASSLQGNLYNEQYF.

This chain uses TRBV7-6 with TRBJ2-2; 7 bases are a match to TRBD2. Germline assignment: CDR1 SGHVS and CDR2 FNYEAQ. V lost 5 bases to trimming and J lost 2 bases; unmatched junction nucleotides: 14. This CDR3 has 18 amino acids. Here the CDR3 reads CASSRFTGGLYNTGELFF. In DNA, the CDR3 is TGTGCCAGCAGCCGCTTTACGGGGGGACTATACAACACCGGGGAGCTGTTTTTT.

This clonotype occurred many times. The chain has TRBV10-3 and TRBJ2-5; D unclear. Between the trimmed V and J ends, which lost 1 base and 1 base, there was a span of 10 bases. The CDR3 contains 15 residues. CDR1 and CDR2 from the germline V gene are ENHRY and SYGVKD. Here the CDR3 reads CAISELAASQETQYF. CDR3 bases: TGTGCCATCAGTGAGTTGGCAGCCTCCCAAGAGACCCAGTACTTC.